Listed below are T cell receptor beta chains from one sample, sequenced in a study of CD8+ T cells in alopecia areata. TCRdb's copy holds only in-frame clones and misses some; the assay was immunoSEQ multiplex PCR. The sample carries about 200,000 clones, roughly 60% recorded once. The source material was CD4+ T cells sorted from blood, sampled at week 24, from a patient treated with tofacitinib. The source is a human donor with alopecia areata. CDR3s include the opening cysteine and the closing phenylalanine or tryptophan. The D gene is left open where the match is weak. For some rows the clone size is stated as once, few or many, or as a class when expanded; others skip it.

v_call,j_call,clone_size,d_call,cdr3_nt,cdr3_aa
TRBV30,TRBJ2-5,once,TRBD2,TGTGCCTGGGGAACAAGACTAGCGGAGACCCAGTACTTC,CAWGTRLAETQYF
TRBV2,TRBJ2-3,NA,NA,TGTGCCAGCATTCGCGGTTCCACAGATACGCAGTATTTT,CASIRGSTDTQYF
TRBV5-1,TRBJ2-2,NA,NA,TGCGCCAGCAGCCCCCAGATGAGCCTTACCGGGGAGCTGTTTTTT,CASSPQMSLTGELFF
TRBV5-6,TRBJ2-4,NA,NA,TGTGCCAGCAGCTGGGGACGCCGGGACATTAAAAACATTCAGTACTTC,CASSWGRRDIKNIQYF
TRBV19,TRBJ2-1,few,NA,TGTGCCAGTAGTATAGCCGGAAGCGAGCAGTTCTTC,CASSIAGSEQFF
TRBV10-3,TRBJ1-1,few,NA,TGTGCCTCCACAGGGAACACTGAAGCTTTCTTT,CASTGNTEAFF
TRBV7-2,TRBJ1-2,NA,TRBD1,TGTGCCAGCAGTTTTCGACAGGGGGCTAAAAGAGCGAGAGGCTACACCTTC,CASSFRQGAKRARGYTF
TRBV29-1,TRBJ2-5,NA,NA,TGCAGCGCCGGGAGAGAGACCCAGTACTTC,CSAGRETQYF
TRBV29-1,TRBJ1-2,NA,NA,TGCAGCGCCTCAGGGAACTATGGCTACACCTTC,CSASGNYGYTF
TRBV7-2,TRBJ2-2,NA,NA,TGTGCCAGCATCAAGAACACCGGGGAGCTGTTTTTT,CASIKNTGELFF
TRBV29-1,TRBJ2-1,NA,TRBD2,TGCAGCGTGTGCCCGGGGGGGGCCGGCAATGAGCAGTTCTTC,CSVCPGGAGNEQFF
TRBV9,TRBJ2-7,few,NA,TGTGCCAGCAGCGTAGGGGACCCGGGCGGGGAGCAGTACTTC,CASSVGDPGGEQYF
TRBV7-3,TRBJ1-1,NA,NA,TGTGCCAGCAGCCTAAGGCCCAACACTGAAGCTTTCTTT,CASSLRPNTEAFF
TRBV10-3,TRBJ2-2,NA,NA,TGTGCCATCAGTGAATCGCGGGGATCTAACACCGGGGAGCTGTTTTTT,CAISESRGSNTGELFF
TRBV7-2,TRBJ2-3,NA,TRBD2,TGTGCCAGCAGCTTAGAACTAGCGGGGGGCAGTACGCAGTATTTT,CASSLELAGGSTQYF
TRBV5-1,TRBJ2-3,NA,NA,TGCGCCAGCAGCTTGGCAGGGCTCACAGATACGCAGTATTTT,CASSLAGLTDTQYF
TRBV10-3,TRBJ1-5,few,TRBD1,TGTGCCATCAGTGAGTCGACTCTACAGGGGAGCAATCAGCCCCAGCATTTT,CAISESTLQGSNQPQHF
TRBV14,TRBJ1-2,few,NA,TGTGCCAGCAGCCTCCTGGATCAGGGGAAGGCTGGCTACACCTTC,CASSLLDQGKAGYTF
TRBV6-1,TRBJ1-2,NA,NA,TGTGCCAGCGGAATAACCGTGGGAGGCTACACCTTC,CASGITVGGYTF
TRBV5-1,TRBJ2-5,NA,TRBD2,TGCGCCAGCAGCATAGGACTAGATTATAAGGAGACCCAGTACTTC,CASSIGLDYKETQYF
TRBV5-1,TRBJ2-7,NA,TRBD2,TGCGCCAGCAGACGCGGACTAGCGGGGGGTTCCGCCTACGAGCAGTACTTC,CASRRGLAGGSAYEQYF
TRBV30,TRBJ1-1,NA,NA,TGTGCCTGGAGGACGAACCGGAACACTGAAGCTTTCTTT,CAWRTNRNTEAFF
TRBV30,TRBJ1-1,NA,NA,TGTGCCTGGCTGCTCCCGGATACTGAAGCTTTCTTT,CAWLLPDTEAFF
TRBV6-5,TRBJ2-4,NA,NA,TGTGCCAGCAGTTACGACACCGGGCGCCATAACATTCAGTACTTC,CASSYDTGRHNIQYF
TRBV29-1,TRBJ2-3,NA,NA,TGCAGCGTTGAATGGGGGTTGGAGGCAGATACGCAGTATTTT,CSVEWGLEADTQYF
TRBV5-4,TRBJ1-1,few,NA,TGTGCCAGCAGCCCCGCAGGGGTGAACACTGAAGCTTTCTTT,CASSPAGVNTEAFF
TRBV30,TRBJ1-1,NA,TRBD1,TGTGCCTGGAGTGTTGACAGGGCATTGTCTGAAGCTTTCTTT,CAWSVDRALSEAFF
TRBV5-1,TRBJ2-7,medium-sized,NA,TGCGCCAGCAGTAGGGAAGAATCCGAGCAGTACTTC,CASSREESEQYF
TRBV29-1,TRBJ1-2,NA,NA,TGCAGCGTTGCTATCAGGACGGCCAACTATGGCTACACCTTC,CSVAIRTANYGYTF
TRBV6-1,TRBJ2-7,NA,TRBD1,TGTGCCATTCTGAATCGGGACAGTCCAACCTACGAGCAGTACTTC,CAILNRDSPTYEQYF
TRBV30,TRBJ2-6,NA,NA,TGTGCCTGTGAGGCCTCTGGGGCCAACGTCCTGACTTTC,CACEASGANVLTF
TRBV9,TRBJ1-1,NA,NA,TGTGCCAGCAGCTCACTGATGAGGGGTACATACACTGAAGCTTTCTTT,CASSSLMRGTYTEAFF
TRBV29-1,TRBJ2-3,NA,NA,TGCAGCGTTGCCCCCGAACCTGGGACGCCGCAGTATTTT,CSVAPEPGTPQYF
TRBV15,TRBJ2-7,few,NA,TGTGCCACCAGCAGCCCCCGTGAGGGATACGAGCAGTACTTC,CATSSPREGYEQYF
TRBV2,TRBJ1-1,few,NA,TGTGCCAGCAGTGAACTAGGGTTGTGGACTGAAGCTTTCTTT,CASSELGLWTEAFF
TRBV29-1,TRBJ2-2,NA,NA,TGCAGCGTTGAGTCCTGGGCCGGGGAGCTGTTTTTT,CSVESWAGELFF
TRBV29-1,TRBJ2-2,NA,NA,TGCAGCGTTGAAAGGAGAGGGGCAGTCCGGGAGCTGTTTTTT,CSVERRGAVRELFF
TRBV5-6,TRBJ2-7,NA,NA,TGTGCCAGCAGCACCCAGACGTACTCCTACGAGCAGTACTTC,CASSTQTYSYEQYF
TRBV7-9,TRBJ2-7,NA,NA,TGTGCCAGCAGCTTAGCAAACGAGCAGTACTTC,CASSLANEQYF
TRBV30,TRBJ1-1,NA,NA,TGTGCCTGGAGTGACGGGGGGGGAACTGAAGCTTTCTTT,CAWSDGGGTEAFF
TRBV2,TRBJ2-3,few,NA,TGTGCCAGCGGCCAGAACACAGATACGCAGTATTTT,CASGQNTDTQYF
TRBV7-2,TRBJ2-3,NA,TRBD2,TGTGCCAGCAGAGCCGGGACTAAGGATACGCAGTATTTT,CASRAGTKDTQYF
TRBV27,TRBJ1-2,NA,TRBD1,TGTGCCAGCAGTCCTGGGACAGGGGGGACCTATGGCTACACCTTC,CASSPGTGGTYGYTF
TRBV7-6,TRBJ1-6,NA,NA,TGTGCCAGCAGCTTACGGCCCTCCGGGGGTTTTAATCCACCCCTCCACTTT,CASSLRPSGGFNPPLHF
TRBV18,TRBJ1-1,NA,NA,TGTGCCAGCTCAAGGGAGTTTGAAGCTTTCTTT,CASSREFEAFF
TRBV4-3,TRBJ2-3,NA,NA,TGCGCCAGCAGCCAAGTTAATTTGGTAGCGACAGATACGCAGTATTTT,CASSQVNLVATDTQYF
TRBV29-1,TRBJ2-3,NA,NA,TGCAGCGTTGATAAGGATACAGATACGCAGTATTTT,CSVDKDTDTQYF
TRBV25-1,TRBJ1-2,NA,TRBD1,TGTGCCAGCAGTCGAACCGGGACAGGGAACTATGGCTACACCTTC,CASSRTGTGNYGYTF
TRBV6-5,TRBJ2-7,NA,NA,TGTGCCAGCAGCCCCAAGGGCCTTGGCTACGAGCAGTACTTC,CASSPKGLGYEQYF
TRBV13,TRBJ2-1,NA,NA,TGTGCCAGCAGCCGATACCAGGAGCAGTTCTTC,CASSRYQEQFF
TRBV7-9,TRBJ2-3,NA,TRBD1,TGTGCCAGCAGGCGGACGACAGGGGACGGGACAGATACGCAGTATTTT,CASRRTTGDGTDTQYF
TRBV6-5,TRBJ1-1,NA,NA,TGTGCCAGCAAAATTCGGCGGCAGACGAACACTGAAGCTTTCTTT,CASKIRRQTNTEAFF
TRBV28,TRBJ2-3,NA,NA,TGTGCCAGCAGCAGACAGAGTAGCACAGATACGCAGTATTTT,CASSRQSSTDTQYF
TRBV10-3,TRBJ1-5,few,TRBD1,TGTGCCAGTACCGGGACAGATAATCAGCCCCAGCATTTT,CASTGTDNQPQHF
TRBV30,TRBJ1-2,NA,NA,TGTGCCCAACGCGTACTCAACTATGGCTACACCTTC,CAQRVLNYGYTF